The subject of this entry is one T cell receptor beta chain. Its antigen is currently unknown. Libraries were prepared by immunoSEQ multiplex PCR; TCRdb keeps only in-frame clonotypes and omits some of them. The sample includes approximately 110,000 clones, just under 90% seen only once; the top ten take almost 4.5%. The data were obtained in a study of T cell responses to AZD1222 COVID-19 vaccine. Overall study results and limits: An increase in Spike-specific TCR breadth and depth was observed after two AZD1222 doses.

Sequences were derived from peripheral blood, sampled on day 0 of AZD1222 vaccination. The receptor comes from an adult in good health.

The CDR3, as DNA: TGTGCCAGCAGTTGGGAGGTCAGGGAGACCCAGTACTTC. Translating it yields CASSWEVRETQYF. The chain has TRBV12-3 or TRBV12-4 and TRBJ2-5, with D possibly being TRBD2 (6 bases). The ends were cut back, 4 bases at V and 5 bases at J, with 11 bases in the middle. This CDR3 has 13 residues.